The rows below give T cell receptor beta chains drawn from one sample of a study of chemoradiotherapy in HPV16-positive cancers. The protocol was immunoSEQ multiplex PCR, while the TCRdb copy is restricted to in-frame clones and leaves out a portion. Counted here are roughly 14,000 clones, roughly nine tenths occurring once; the ten biggest clones make up around 4%. This specimen consisted of tumor tissue, obtained from a patient who underwent chemoradiotherapy. These receptors were obtained from a human donor with HPV-associated anogenital cancer. Both conserved end residues are part of each CDR3. The order of the fields is J gene, D gene, V gene, CDR3 protein. D genes are given only for firm matches.

>TRBJ1-1|-|TRBV2
CASTNTVSYTEAFF
>TRBJ2-3|TRBD2|TRBV9
CASSTSGASTDTQYF
>TRBJ1-3|-|TRBV5-1
CASSLGPGNTIYF
>TRBJ2-7|-|TRBV19
CASSIGSGPGDEQYF
>TRBJ1-1|-|TRBV27
CASGDSRGAFF
>TRBJ2-1|TRBD2|TRBV6-5
CASSWRGGGSYNEQFF
>TRBJ2-7|TRBD2|TRBV5-6
CASSPGTTSYEQYF
>TRBJ1-5|-|TRBV5-5
CASSKSADSNQPQHF
>TRBJ1-2|-|TRBV2
CASSEAETEVYGYTF
>TRBJ2-7|-|TRBV11-3
CASSLSTGSYEQYF
>TRBJ2-3|TRBD1|TRBV18
CASSPQGGTDTQYF
>TRBJ2-2|TRBD1|TRBV6-5
CASSYTDRGDGELFF
>TRBJ2-1|-|TRBV9
CASSVDGSTYNEQFF
>TRBJ2-1|TRBD2|TRBV7-3
CASSPIAGDYNEQFF
>TRBJ2-2|-|TRBV27
CASSLAGGGLTGELFF
>TRBJ1-2|-|TRBV10-3
CAISEGFDYGYTF
>TRBJ1-1|-|TRBV4-2
CASSPVREGVEAFF
>TRBJ1-1|TRBD1|TRBV13
CASSLGRGNPEAFF
>TRBJ1-2|-|TRBV5-6
CASSLVSYSSIYTF
>TRBJ2-2|-|TRBV6-5
CAIKKDGFDGELFF
>TRBJ1-2|-|TRBV4-2
CASSPGGINYGYTF
>TRBJ2-5|-|TRBV25-1
CASSEPGGPQETQYF
>TRBJ2-2|TRBD1|TRBV5-6
CASSSGTGRAGELFF
>TRBJ2-1|TRBD2|TRBV4-3
CASSQDMGGSSYNEQFF
>TRBJ2-5|-|TRBV5-1
CASSLSGGETQYF
>TRBJ2-7|-|TRBV7-2
CASSRVISYEQYF
>TRBJ2-5|-|TRBV11-3
CASSLEAVEETQYF